These 32 T cell receptor beta chains originate from one sample sequenced in a study of cytomegalovirus exposure and HLA in healthy donors. The PCR ran on 60 Vbeta and 13 Jbeta primers. Clones were read by immunoSEQ multiplex PCR, and TCRdb kept only the in-frame ones, dropping some. The sample has 200,000 to 250,000 clones, approximately 85% seen once; the top ten hold around 2.7%. The sample taken for sequencing was PBMCs. The receptors originated from a woman in her forties in good health and CMV-seronegative.

The sample holds one count of this clone. V and J are TRBV6-5 and TRBJ1-1; 12 bases are a match to TRBD1. Per germline, CDR1 MNHEY and CDR2 SVGAGI. There are 15 residues in the CDR3. Trimming at V came to 4 bases and at J to 7 bases, leaving 7 bases not matched to a gene. CDR3: CASSSTGTGGGEAFF. DNA for the CDR3: TGTGCCAGCAGTTCTACCGGGACAGGGGGCGGTGAAGCTTTCTTT.

The V gene is TRBV25-1, the J gene TRBJ2-6; 7 bases align to TRBD1. Looked up from germline, CDR1 is MGHDK and CDR2 is SYGVNS. V lost 6 bases to trimming and J lost 0 bases; unmatched junction nucleotides: 5. This CDR3 spans 16 amino acids. CDR3 sequence reads: CASSHPGGSGANVLTF. In nucleotides, the CDR3 is TGTGCCAGCAGCCACCCAGGGGGCTCTGGGGCCAACGTCCTGACTTTC.

The chain has TRBV19 and TRBJ1-5; maybe TRBD1 (6 bases). This CDR3 has 17 amino acids. Trimming stripped 3 bases from V and 0 bases from J, with 15 bases between. CDR1 is LNHDA and CDR2 is SQIVND in the germline V gene (reference sequence). The DNA for the CDR3 is TGTGCCAGTAGTATGGGGTCGGGGACATATAGCAATCAGCCCCAGCATTTT. Its protein is CASSMGSGTYSNQPQHF.

V usage is TRBV25-1 and J usage is TRBJ2-3; 7 bases agree with TRBD2. Germline lookup yields CDR1 MGHDK and CDR2 SYGVNS. The junction had 10 bases not matched to a gene; V was cut back by 11 bases and J by 2 bases. This CDR3 contains 14 residues. The CDR3, as DNA: TGTGCCGGAGGTGGGAGCGGGACCACAGATACGCAGTATTTT. This translates into CAGGGSGTTDTQYF.

The V call is TRBV11-2, the J call TRBJ1-1; D gene ambiguous. Germline CDR1 is SGHAT and CDR2 is FQNNGV. Trimming took off 4 bases at V and 0 bases at J, with 12 bases between the two ends. This CDR3 is built from 15 residues. The CDR3, as DNA: TGTGCCAGCAGCTACCTAGCAGACTTGAACACTGAAGCTTTCTTT. Encoded protein: CASSYLADLNTEAFF.

The V call is TRBV30, the J call TRBJ1-1; TRBD1 is a possible D gene (6 bases). This CDR3 comprises 12 residues. The V end was cut by 0 bases, the J end by 8 bases, with 10 bases between. Germline V CDR1 and CDR2: GTSNPN, SVGIG (reference sequence). CDR3 protein: CAWSVTGIEAFF. In DNA, the CDR3 is TGTGCCTGGAGTGTAACAGGGATAGAAGCTTTCTTT.

The chain couples TRBV19 to TRBJ1-5, with 9 bases lining up with TRBD1. The V gene end was trimmed by 6 bases and the J gene end by 3 bases; junction bases not matched to a gene: 6. The CDR3 loop spans 15 amino acids. CDR1 is LNHDA and CDR2 is SQIVND in the germline V gene (reference sequence). The CDR3 nucleotides are TGTGCCAGTAGCCGAGGGACAGGGCCCAATCAGCCCCAGCATTTT. It yields the protein CASSRGTGPNQPQHF.

The V call is TRBV9, the J call TRBJ2-3; D unclear. CDR1 SGDLS and CDR2 YYNGEE come from the germline V gene. The CDR3 contains 14 residues. V was pared by 4 bases and J by 1 base, with 10 bases between. CDR3: CASSLEPGTDTQYF. For the CDR3, the DNA is TGTGCCAGCAGCCTAGAACCAGGCACAGATACGCAGTATTTT.

The chain links TRBV1 to TRBJ1-1; TRBD1, the table's D call, was not compared with the DNA. TRBV1 is deemed a pseudogene. The CDR3 loop spans 17 amino acids. The CDR3 bases are TGCACCAGCAGCCAAGTAGGCGAACAGGGGATGAACACTGAAGCTTTCTTT. This translates into CTSSQVGEQGMNTEAFF.

This chain joins TRBV28 and TRBJ1-5, with 7 bases lining up with TRBD1. J gave up 0 bases and V 8 bases, and 16 bases lay outside the gene matches. This CDR3 has 18 residues. Germline CDR1 MDHEN, CDR2 SYDVKM. The CDR3 sequence is CASRSGTATLNSNQPQHF. CDR3 DNA sequence: TGTGCCAGCCGCTCCGGGACAGCTACCTTAAATAGCAATCAGCCCCAGCATTTT. The full variable domain, its missing parts supplied by reference TRBV28 and TRBJ1-5, is DVKVTQSSRYLVKRTGEKVFLECVQDMDHENMFWYRQDPGLGLRLIYFSYDVKMKEKGDIPEGYSVSREKKERFSLILESASTNQTSMYLCASRSGTATLNSNQPQHFGDGTRLSIL.

Remarks on this clone: This specimen includes other DNA sequences encoding the same CDR3. The chain carries TRBV5-4 and TRBJ1-2, with D uncertain. The CDR3 totals 14 residues. V shed 4 bases and J shed 2 bases, with 12 bases lying between them. Germline-derived CDR1 and CDR2 are SGHNT and YYREEE (reference sequence). The CDR3 is CASSRTDGNYGYTF. In nucleotides, the CDR3 is TGTGCCAGCAGCCGAACCGACGGGAACTATGGCTACACCTTC.

The chain uses TRBV2 and TRBJ1-2; D is perhaps TRBD1 (6 bases). Looked up from germline, CDR1 is SNHLY and CDR2 is FYNNEI. The CDR3 runs 12 residues. Trimming took 8 bases from V and 8 from J, leaving 15 bases between them. CDR3 sequence reads: CASGRGSDGYTF. CDR3 bases: TGTGCCAGCGGGAGGGGGAGTGACGGCTACACCTTC.

This rearrangement joins TRBV6-6 to TRBJ2-5, with a weak D call TRBD1 (6 bases). Trimming took off 8 bases at V and 2 bases at J, with 12 bases between the two ends. CDR3 size: 13 residues. Germline CDR1 MNHNY, CDR2 SVGAGI (reference sequence). CDR3 nucleotide sequence: TGTGCCAGCTCTATGGACAGACAAGAGACCCAGTACTTC. Translation gives CASSMDRQETQYF.

The chain joins TRBV7-3 to TRBJ1-1; D call uncertain. CDR3 size: 13 residues. V was trimmed by 2 bases and J by 4 bases, leaving 8 bases between them. The germline CDR1 and CDR2 sequences are SGHTA and FQGTGA. CDR3: CASSLLGVTEAFF. The CDR3 bases are TGTGCCAGCAGCTTACTGGGAGTCACTGAAGCTTTCTTT.

The V gene is TRBV30, the J gene TRBJ1-5, with 9 bases lining up with TRBD1. The V gene end was trimmed by 0 bases and the J gene end by 4 bases; junction bases not matched to a gene: 10. The germline V gene encodes CDR1 GTSNPN and CDR2 SVGIG (reference sequence). This CDR3 comprises 17 residues. As DNA, the CDR3 is TGTGCCTGGAGTGTAAGGTTAGGGACAGGGAGGAATCAGCCCCAGCATTTT. This encodes CAWSVRLGTGRNQPQHF.

For the CDR3, the DNA is TGCGCCAGCAGCCCATCAATCGAGGAACAGCCCCAGCATTTT. Its translation: CASSPSIEEQPQHF. The V call is TRBV23-1, the J call TRBJ1-5; unclear D gene. TRBV23-1 is filed as an ORF, its function uncertain. V was pared by 6 bases and J by 7 bases, with 16 bases between. The CDR3 contains 14 residues.

V is TRBV29-1 and J is TRBJ2-1, with 8 nucleotides matching TRBD2. Germline trimming cut 5 bases from V and 4 bases from J; bases unmatched to any gene: 7. The CDR3 loop spans 14 amino acids. Germline V gives CDR1 SQVTM, CDR2 ANQGSEA. The CDR3 region is CSVRTSGTYNEQFF. Here the CDR3 DNA reads TGCAGCGTTAGAACTAGCGGAACATACAATGAGCAGTTCTTC.

This sequence joins TRBV6-6 and TRBJ2-7, with D possibly matching TRBD2 (5 bases). Germline V gene sequence: CDR1 MNHNY, CDR2 SVGAGI (reference sequence). V lost 2 bases and J lost 8, with 13 bases in between. The CDR3 covers 13 residues. CDR3: CASSYGEGQQQYF. The CDR3 nucleotides read TGTGCCAGCAGTTACGGCGAGGGTCAGCAGCAGTACTTC.

This chain uses TRBV5-1 with TRBJ2-1, with 9 bases matching TRBD1. The CDR3 totals 13 residues. Unmatched junction bases numbered 7, after V lost 8 bases and J lost 7 bases. Germline V gene data show CDR1 as SGHRS and CDR2 as YFSETQ. In DNA form, the CDR3 reads TGCGCCAGTAGAGACAGGGGGGAAAATGAGCAGTTCTTC. This codes for CASRDRGENEQFF.

V is TRBV7-8 and J is TRBJ2-7, with no clear D. This CDR3 is 12 amino acids long. The germline V gene has CDR1 SGHVS and CDR2 FQNEAQ. Trimming removed 1 base from V and 6 bases from J, with 7 bases in between. The CDR3 protein is CASSLVVLEQYF. The CDR3 DNA follows: TGTGCCAGCAGCTTAGTAGTTCTCGAGCAGTACTTC. The variable domain in full, with the rest retrieved from reference TRBV7-8 and TRBJ2-7, is GAGVSQSPRYKVAKRGQDVALRCDPISGHVSLFWYQQALGQGPEFLTYFQNEAQLDKSGLPSDRFFAERPEGSVSTLKIQRTQQEDSAVYLCASSLVVLEQYFGPGTRLTVT.

This chain uses TRBV27 with TRBJ2-7; no clear D gene. Trimming stripped 8 bases from V and 0 bases from J, with 8 bases between. The CDR3 contains 12 residues. In germline, CDR1 is MNHEY, CDR2 SMNVEV (reference sequence). The CDR3 DNA is TGTGCCAGCCGCTCCTACTCCTACGAGCAGTACTTC. This sequence encodes CASRSYSYEQYF.

The J gene is TRBJ2-1, the V gene TRBV7-3; 8 bases agree with TRBD2. The V gene's germline CDR1 is SGHTA and CDR2 FQGTGA. CDR3 length equals 15 residues. The ends lost 4 bases at V and 1 base at J; junction bases unmatched: 3. In DNA form, the CDR3 reads TGTGCCAGCAGCTCGAGCGGGAGATCCTACAATGAGCAGTTCTTC. This codes for CASSSSGRSYNEQFF.

This chain connects TRBV5-4 to TRBJ2-2; tentatively, D is TRBD2 (7 bases). The CDR3 has 16 amino acids. CDR1 is SGHNT, CDR2 YYREEE, per germline (reference sequence). Trimming stripped 2 bases from V and 4 bases from J, with 15 bases between. The CDR3 DNA reads as TGTGCCAGCAGCTTAGGGGGGAGGGAACTCACCGGGGAGCTGTTTTTT. Residues: CASSLGGRELTGELFF.

The chain is built from TRBV2 and TRBJ2-7, with 10 positions matching TRBD2. CDR1 and CDR2 from the germline V gene are SNHLY and FYNNEI. With V trimmed by 7 bases and J by 4 bases, 7 bases remained unmatched. The CDR3 extends over 14 amino acids. CDR3 nucleotide sequence: TGTGCCAGCAAGCCGGGACTAGCGACATACGAGCAGTACTTC. Encoded protein: CASKPGLATYEQYF.

This sequence joins TRBV7-9 and TRBJ1-1, with TRBD1 matching over 8 bases. The CDR3 sequence is 16 residues long. Germline V CDR1 and CDR2: SEHNR, FQNEAQ (reference sequence). V lost 1 base to trimming and J lost 0 bases; unmatched junction nucleotides: 4. CDR3 bases: TGTGCCAGCAGCTTAGGATGGGACAGGATGAACACTGAAGCTTTCTTT. Its translation: CASSLGWDRMNTEAFF.

The V and J genes are TRBV7-2 and TRBJ2-5; tentatively, D is TRBD1 (6 bases). The germline CDR1 and CDR2 sequences are SGHTA and FQGNSA. The CDR3 length is 13 residues. The germline V and J ends were trimmed by 5 bases and 7 bases, with 14 bases remaining between them. The DNA of the CDR3 is TGTGCCAGCAGCCCAGGACAGTCCGGGACCCAGTACTTC. Translation gives CASSPGQSGTQYF.

The chain employs TRBV30 and TRBJ1-5; TRBD1 agrees at 9 bases. The CDR3 consists of 13 residues. In germline, CDR1 is GTSNPN, CDR2 SVGIG (reference sequence). The J segment lost 5 bases and the V segment lost 4 bases, leaving 3 bases of the junction unmatched. The CDR3 DNA follows: TGTGCCTGGACGGGACAGGGAGATCAGCCCCAGCATTTT. Its translation: CAWTGQGDQPQHF.

In nucleotides, the CDR3 is TGTGCCTGGAGTGGACAGCCGAATAGCAATCAGCCCCAGCATTTT. Protein: CAWSGQPNSNQPQHF. The V call is TRBV30, the J call TRBJ1-5; TRBD1 might be the D (5 bases). With 1 base removed from V and 0 bases from J, the gap between germline ends came to 10 bases. The CDR3 loop spans 15 amino acids. CDR1 and CDR2 (germline): GTSNPN, SVGIG (reference sequence).

This clone showed up just once. The CDR3 bases are TGCGCCAGCAGCATTCTAGCGGACAATGAGCAGTTCTTC. This codes for CASSILADNEQFF. The chain joins TRBV5-1 to TRBJ2-1, with 7 nucleotides matching TRBD2. The germline V gene encodes CDR1 SGHRS and CDR2 YFSETQ. Trimming removed 4 bases from V and 5 bases from J; junction bases left unmatched: 3. The CDR3 runs to 13 residues. The whole variable domain, remainder taken from reference TRBV5-1 and TRBJ2-1, is KAGVTQTPRYLIKTRGQQVTLSCSPISGHRSVSWYQQTPGQGLQFLFEYFSETQRNKGNFPGRFSGRQFSNSRSEMNVSTLELGDSALYLCASSILADNEQFFGPGTRLTVL.

The V and J genes are TRBV27 and TRBJ2-7; 7 bases align to TRBD2. This CDR3 comprises 15 residues. Germline CDR1 MNHEY, CDR2 SMNVEV (reference sequence). After removal of 1 base from V and 4 bases from J, the junction contained 7 bases not matched to a gene. The CDR3 reads CASSLYPSGEYEQYF. The DNA for the CDR3 is TGTGCCAGCAGTTTATACCCAAGCGGGGAATACGAGCAGTACTTC.

The chain uses TRBV10-3 and TRBJ1-2, with 7 nucleotides matching TRBD1. The V gene end was trimmed by 3 bases and the J gene end by 5 bases; junction bases not matched to a gene: 6. The CDR3 runs 14 residues. The germline CDR1 and CDR2 sequences are ENHRY and SYGVKD. CDR3 protein: CAISDGQAGYGYTF. CDR3 in DNA: TGTGCCATCAGTGACGGACAGGCCGGGTATGGCTACACCTTC.

This rearrangement joins TRBV30 to TRBJ2-3; possibly TRBD1 for D (6 bases). Trimming shortened V by 0 bases and J by 0 bases, and 13 bases separated the two germline ends. Germline lookup yields CDR1 GTSNPN and CDR2 SVGIG (reference sequence). The CDR3 runs 16 residues. The CDR3 protein is CAWSVRPGESTDTQYF. DNA of the CDR3: TGTGCCTGGAGTGTACGGCCAGGGGAGAGCACAGATACGCAGTATTTT. The full variable domain, its missing parts supplied by reference TRBV30 and TRBJ2-3, is SQTIHQWPATLVQPVGSPLSLECTVEGTSNPNLYWYRQAAGRGLQLLFYSVGIGQISSEVPQNLSASRPQDRQFILSSKKLLLSDSGFYLCAWSVRPGESTDTQYFGPGTRLTVL.